A single sample is the source of the 10 T cell receptor beta chains below, sequenced in a study of PD-1 blockade in mismatch repair-deficient tumors. Profiling relied on immunoSEQ multiplex PCR, and the TCRdb table lists in-frame clones only, not all of them. The table lists about 84,000 clones, around 85% of them singletons. Sequencing used peripheral blood, obtained 12 weeks after starting pembrolizumab. These TCRs come from an adult with mismatch repair-deficient cancer.

The J gene is TRBJ2-3, the V gene TRBV6-5, with D perhaps TRBD2 (7 bases). The germline gives CDR1 MNHEY, CDR2 SVGAGI. CDR3 length equals 16 residues. V was trimmed by 4 bases and J by 3 bases, leaving 17 bases between them. Here the CDR3 DNA reads TGTGCCAGCAGTTGGGGGGGCGGGAGCTTGACAGATACGCAGTATTTT. The encoded protein is CASSWGGGSLTDTQYF.

This clone was seen more than once but under ten times. V is TRBV6-1 and J is TRBJ1-2; 10 nucleotides line up with TRBD1. CDR1 and CDR2 from the germline V gene are MNHNS and SASEGT. Unmatched junction bases numbered 12, after V lost 6 bases and J lost 8 bases. This CDR3 region has 15 residues. The CDR3 region has the DNA TGTGCCAGCAGGGACAGGGGGAAGGCCGAATGGGGCTACACCTTC. Amino acid sequence: CASRDRGKAEWGYTF.

The V call is TRBV29-1, the J call TRBJ2-7, with a weak D call TRBD2 (6 bases). V lost 5 bases to trimming and J lost 0 bases, with 11 bases between them. The germline gives CDR1 SQVTM, CDR2 ANQGSEA. This CDR3 contains 13 residues. CDR3 sequence: CSVLARSSYEQYF. CDR3 nucleotide sequence: TGCAGCGTTCTAGCGAGGAGCTCCTACGAGCAGTACTTC.

The chain combines TRBV14 with TRBJ1-3; D call uncertain. CDR1 and CDR2 (germline): SGHDN, FVKESK. There are 14 residues in the CDR3. The V and J ends lost 0 bases and 0 bases respectively, with 3 bases between them. The CDR3 nucleotides are TGTGCCAGCAGCCAAGACAGCTCTGGAAACACCATATATTTT. Protein product: CASSQDSSGNTIYF.

This chain links TRBV7-9 with TRBJ1-1; D unclear. Germline loops: CDR1 SEHNR, CDR2 FQNEAQ (reference sequence). Trimming shortened V by 9 bases and J by 5 bases, and 10 bases separated the two germline ends. This CDR3 comprises 11 residues. CDR3 protein: CASTGGTEAFF. For the CDR3, the DNA is TGTGCCAGTACCGGCGGGACTGAAGCTTTCTTT.

In this sample, this clone turned up a few times. The chain carries TRBV7-3 and TRBJ2-7; weak D call: TRBD1 (6 bases). The length of the CDR3 is 14 residues. Germline V gene sequence: CDR1 SGHTA, CDR2 FQGTGA. The V and J ends lost 5 bases and 5 bases respectively, with 16 bases between them. CDR3 sequence reads: CASSPWTDGNEQYF. The CDR3 DNA is TGTGCCAGCAGCCCATGGACAGACGGGAACGAGCAGTACTTC.

V and J are TRBV4-1 and TRBJ2-5, with a weak D call TRBD2 (5 bases). Trimming shortened V by 0 bases and J by 7 bases, and 18 bases separated the two germline ends. The CDR3 totals 16 residues. Per the germline V gene, CDR1 is MGHRA and CDR2 is YSYEKL. The CDR3 loop reads CASSQDPWAQSGTQYF. In DNA, the CDR3 is TGCGCCAGCAGCCAAGATCCCTGGGCCCAAAGCGGGACCCAGTACTTC.

The chain carries TRBV27 and TRBJ2-5, with no clear D. Germline V gene lookup returns CDR1 MNHEY and CDR2 SMNVEV (reference sequence). V lost 0 bases and J lost 2, with 7 bases in between. The CDR3 is 14 amino acids. CDR3 in DNA: TGTGCCAGCAGTTTATCTTGGAAACAAGAGACCCAGTACTTC. This codes for CASSLSWKQETQYF.

This clone has only a few counts. This chain uses TRBV6-5 with TRBJ2-6; D gene unclear. V lost 10 bases, J lost 0 bases, and 10 bases lay in between. Germline V gene sequence: CDR1 MNHEY, CDR2 SVGAGI. The CDR3 sequence is 14 residues long. The CDR3 sequence is CATVGSSGANVLTF. CDR3 nucleotide sequence: TGTGCCACCGTCGGCAGCTCTGGGGCCAACGTCCTGACTTTC.

The chain is built from TRBV9 and TRBJ2-7; D unclear. The CDR3 contains 14 residues. V was cut by 0 bases and J by 2 bases, with 9 bases left in between. Germline V CDR1 and CDR2: SGDLS, YYNGEE. The CDR3 DNA is TGTGCCAGCAGCGTAGGGGCCGACACCTACGAGCAGTACTTC. Protein sequence: CASSVGADTYEQYF.